This T cell receptor (beta chain) is drawn from a study of shared clonotypes between healthy human individuals. Across the study: Per-donor plates numbered three CD4 naive, three CD4 memory, two CD8 naive and one CD8 memory.

To note about this clone: Its matching antigen is unknown.

TCRdb's copy holds only in-frame clones and misses some; the assay was immunoSEQ multiplex PCR. Here the sample spans over a million clones, approximately 98.5% being singletons. General study results and limits: Memory subsets had estimated richness that was generally smaller than that of naive subsets. For naive CD4 cells, roughly 5% of clonotypes were shared across a few donors.

The TCR originated in a man in his thirties or forties in good health. The sequenced material came from naive CD4+ T cells sorted from blood. Sample subset: CD45RA+ positively selected.

This chain's CDR3 is CATGTGSYNEQFF. The DNA of the CDR3 is TGTGCCACAGGGACGGGCTCCTACAATGAGCAGTTCTTC. The chain employs TRBV9 and TRBJ2-1; D tentatively fits TRBD1 or TRBD2 (5 bases each). Germline loops: CDR1 SGDLS, CDR2 YYNGEE. The CDR3 has 13 residues. The V end was cut by 9 bases, the J end by 0 bases, with 10 bases between.